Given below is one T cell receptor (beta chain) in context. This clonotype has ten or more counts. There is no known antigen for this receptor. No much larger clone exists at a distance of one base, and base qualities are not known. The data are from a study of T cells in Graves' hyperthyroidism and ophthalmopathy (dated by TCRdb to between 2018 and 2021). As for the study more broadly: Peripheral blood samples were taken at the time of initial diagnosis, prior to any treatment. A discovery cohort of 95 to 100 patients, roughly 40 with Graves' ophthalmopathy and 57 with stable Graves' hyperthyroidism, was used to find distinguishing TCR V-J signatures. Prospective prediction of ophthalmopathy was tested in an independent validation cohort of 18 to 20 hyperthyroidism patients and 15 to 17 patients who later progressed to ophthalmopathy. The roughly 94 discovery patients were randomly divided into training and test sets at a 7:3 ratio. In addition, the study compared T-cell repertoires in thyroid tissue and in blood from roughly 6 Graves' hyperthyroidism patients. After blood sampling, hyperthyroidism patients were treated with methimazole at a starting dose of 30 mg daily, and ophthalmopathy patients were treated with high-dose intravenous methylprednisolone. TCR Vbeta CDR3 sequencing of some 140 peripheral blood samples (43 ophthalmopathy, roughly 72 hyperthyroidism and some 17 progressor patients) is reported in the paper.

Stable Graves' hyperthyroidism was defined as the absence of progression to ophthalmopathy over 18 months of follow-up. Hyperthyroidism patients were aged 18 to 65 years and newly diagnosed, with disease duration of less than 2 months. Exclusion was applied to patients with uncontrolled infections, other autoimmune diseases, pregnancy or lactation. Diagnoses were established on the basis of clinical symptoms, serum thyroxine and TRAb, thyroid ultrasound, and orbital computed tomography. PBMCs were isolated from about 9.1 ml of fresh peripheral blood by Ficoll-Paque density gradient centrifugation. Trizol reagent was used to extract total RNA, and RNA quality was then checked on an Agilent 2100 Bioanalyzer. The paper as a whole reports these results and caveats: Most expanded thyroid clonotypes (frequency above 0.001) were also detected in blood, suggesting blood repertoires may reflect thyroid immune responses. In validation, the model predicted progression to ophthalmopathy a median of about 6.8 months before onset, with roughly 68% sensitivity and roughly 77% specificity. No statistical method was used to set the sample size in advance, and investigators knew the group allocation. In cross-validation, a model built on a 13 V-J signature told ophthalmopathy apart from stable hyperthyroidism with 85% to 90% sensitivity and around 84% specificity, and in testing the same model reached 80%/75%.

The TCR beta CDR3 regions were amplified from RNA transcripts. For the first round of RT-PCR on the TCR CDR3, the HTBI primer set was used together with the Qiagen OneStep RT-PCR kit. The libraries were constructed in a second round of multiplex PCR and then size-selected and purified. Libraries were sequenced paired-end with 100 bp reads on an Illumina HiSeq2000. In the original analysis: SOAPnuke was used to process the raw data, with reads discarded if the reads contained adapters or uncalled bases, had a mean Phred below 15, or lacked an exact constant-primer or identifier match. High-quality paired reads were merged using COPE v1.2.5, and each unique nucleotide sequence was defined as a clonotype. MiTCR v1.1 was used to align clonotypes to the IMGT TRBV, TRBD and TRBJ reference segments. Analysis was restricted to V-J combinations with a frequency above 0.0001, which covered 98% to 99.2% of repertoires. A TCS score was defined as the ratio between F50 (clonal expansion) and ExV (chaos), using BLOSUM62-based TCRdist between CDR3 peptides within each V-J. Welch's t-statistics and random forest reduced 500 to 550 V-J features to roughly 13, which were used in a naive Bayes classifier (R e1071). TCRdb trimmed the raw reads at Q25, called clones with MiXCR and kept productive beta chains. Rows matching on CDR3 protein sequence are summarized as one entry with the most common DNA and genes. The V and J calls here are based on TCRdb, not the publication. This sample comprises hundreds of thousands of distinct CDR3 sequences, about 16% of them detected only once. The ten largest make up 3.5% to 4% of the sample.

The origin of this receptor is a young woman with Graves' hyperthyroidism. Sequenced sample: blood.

The nucleotide sequence reads as follows: TGCAGTGCTAGCAGACTAGCTACGCACGAGCAGTACTTC. The encoded protein is CSASRLATHEQYF. This receptor chain uses TRBV20-1 and TRBJ2-7; 7 central bases correspond to TRBD2. V ends up 3 bases short and J 5 bases short, with an unmatched junction base count of 7. For CDR1 and CDR2, the germline V gene (reference sequence) lists DFQATT and SNEGSKA. The CDR3 numbers 13 residues from cysteine through phenylalanine. CDR3 DNA is the only sequence kept; it has 39 bases, read in frame from the first base.